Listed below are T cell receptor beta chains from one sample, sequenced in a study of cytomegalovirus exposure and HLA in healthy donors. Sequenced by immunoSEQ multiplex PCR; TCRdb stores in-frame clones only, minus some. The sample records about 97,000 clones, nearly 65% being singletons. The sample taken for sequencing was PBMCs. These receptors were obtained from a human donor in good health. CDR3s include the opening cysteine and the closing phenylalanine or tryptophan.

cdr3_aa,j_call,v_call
CASSRGQVGSTDTQYF,TRBJ2-3,TRBV5-8
CASSPRQYNEKLFF,TRBJ1-4,TRBV5-1
CASSEWSGVQPQHF,TRBJ1-5,TRBV6-1
CASSPQGAGTEAFF,TRBJ1-1,TRBV18
CASSHRDRGRETQYF,TRBJ2-5,TRBV7-9
CASSTGVWVDEQYF,TRBJ2-7,TRBV19
CASSQAGGRVYNEQFF,TRBJ2-1,TRBV14
CASSRGLAGVGEQYF,TRBJ2-7,TRBV4-1
CASSHRGANEKLFF,TRBJ1-4,TRBV7-6
CAGRGALADTQYF,TRBJ2-3,TRBV6-1
CASSIGGDGEKLFF,TRBJ1-4,TRBV19
CASNPTGNQPQHF,TRBJ1-5,TRBV6-1
CASSIAWTGRDGYTF,TRBJ1-2,TRBV19
CASSTGQPTETQYF,TRBJ2-5,TRBV5-1
CASSLARGAVEQYF,TRBJ2-7,TRBV27
CASSLLVRGSSYEQYF,TRBJ2-7,TRBV28
CASSLAGDNEQFF,TRBJ2-1,TRBV27
CASSGIGGAAKNIQYF,TRBJ2-4,TRBV28
CASSLALATGELFF,TRBJ2-2,TRBV5-1
CASSGDRGYEQYF,NA,TRBV6-1
CASSTGTANYGYTF,TRBJ1-2,TRBV7-8
CASSFPNTGELFF,TRBJ2-2,TRBV7-2
CASSSARSMNTEAFF,TRBJ1-1,TRBV5-4
CASSLVGSGKNTGELFF,TRBJ2-2,TRBV7-6
CASSLKLAGGPMETQYF,TRBJ2-5,TRBV5-1
CASSPGTGTNQPQHF,TRBJ1-5,TRBV18
CATSRVIRDYSYNEQFF,TRBJ2-1,TRBV15
CASSLGGSYEQYF,TRBJ2-7,TRBV11-2
CASSPGTGNQPQHF,TRBJ1-5,TRBV7-9
CASRFRQAGAGELFF,TRBJ2-2,TRBV6-5
CARQTSGATDTQYF,TRBJ2-3,TRBV2
CASSLEDLSSYEQYF,TRBJ2-7,TRBV11-2
CASSVTPTNEKLFF,TRBJ1-4,TRBV9
CASRASDIFHTGELFF,TRBJ2-2,TRBV10-1
CSVELQDSTDTQYF,TRBJ2-3,TRBV29-1
CASSEANRDTDTQYF,TRBJ2-3,TRBV6-1
CASRPQTSGIYNEQFF,TRBJ2-1,TRBV7-9
CASRDIVGSYEQYF,TRBJ2-7,TRBV28
CASSPRLAGVTGELFF,TRBJ2-2,TRBV19
CASSRITAAAFF,TRBJ1-1,TRBV14
CASSVGQSAGYGYTF,TRBJ1-2,TRBV2
CASSTGGAGAKNIQYF,TRBJ2-4,TRBV18
CASSLDGTGASGYTF,TRBJ1-2,TRBV5-4
CASSAQSSEAYEQYF,TRBJ2-7,TRBV19
CASSPGQEGYGYTF,TRBJ1-2,TRBV5-1
CASSPTGGRTYEQYF,TRBJ2-7,TRBV28
CASKHDQLRGEQYF,TRBJ2-7,TRBV19
CASSEHGQPGAGELFF,TRBJ2-2,TRBV6-4
CAWSVGLAPYNEQFF,TRBJ2-1,TRBV30
CASSFPDNSNTGELFF,TRBJ2-2,TRBV7-9
CASSHVGAETQYF,TRBJ2-5,TRBV7-6
CAWSAQGTSTDTQYF,TRBJ2-3,TRBV30
CACPWRRGYNGYTF,TRBJ1-2,TRBV30
CASSHWASYEQYF,TRBJ2-7,TRBV7-9
CASSPGGDTQYF,TRBJ2-3,TRBV13
CASSKSVAGARNEQFF,TRBJ2-1,TRBV11-3
CASSQSSVGDTQYF,TRBJ2-3,TRBV5-1
CASSETSPGELFF,TRBJ2-2,TRBV6-4
CASSYVPGYEQYF,TRBJ2-7,TRBV6-6
CASSPGTSGNNEQFF,TRBJ2-1,TRBV5-1